This TCR beta chain is from a study of blood T cell repertoires in COVID-19. Study summary: T cells, B-cell-depleted T cells, or PBMCs supplied cDNA or gDNA.

Germline CDR1 and CDR2: LNHDA and SQIVND (reference sequence). This CDR3 comprises 15 residues. V gave up 4 bases and J gave up 7 bases; unmatched junction bases: 7. Sequencing used immunoSEQ multiplex PCR; TCRdb keeps in-frame clones, though not all of them. The sample lists around 290,000 clones, 86% occurring once. The study drew participants aged about 18 to 95 years from some 25 US areas. Donors were grouped by their self-reported clinical history. The study counted Cohort 3 donors as recovered given two negative PCRs, clearance, or symptom resolution. This chain uses TRBV19 with TRBJ2-4; 10 bases are shared with TRBD1. Sequenced sample: PBMCs or T cells enriched from blood (not recorded which). The receptor was derived from a woman under 30 who had recovered from COVID-19. This chain's CDR3 is CASSTLLTGGNIQYF. CDR3 nucleotide sequence: TGTGCCAGTAGTACCCTGTTGACAGGGGGCAACATTCAGTACTTC.